The 28 T cell receptor beta chains in this list originate from one sample, sequenced in a study of T cells after yellow fever vaccination (dated 2019 in TCRdb). What this sample's treatment or condition label stands for: live attenuated yellow fever vaccine strain. Library preparation was by 5' RACE. Reads for this sample came from an Illumina HiSeq 2500. The public sequencing data were trimmed at Q25 with fastp and processed into clonotypes with MiXCR by TCRdb, which kept only in-frame beta chains. Rows merge per CDR3 protein into single entries with the most common DNA and genes. This sample comprises approximately 350,000 distinct CDR3 sequences, roughly 10% of them detected only once. The ten biggest clones cover 15% to 20% of the sample. The specimen was PBMCs, collected on the day of the first yellow fever vaccination. These receptors were taken from a man aged 18 to 35 who received the YFV17D yellow fever vaccine.

This clonotype showed up just a few times. This chain's CDR3 is CASSETDRDYEQYF. The CDR3 coding sequence is TGTGCCAGCAGTGAAACGGACAGGGACTACGAGCAGTACTTC. V gene TRBV2 combines with J gene TRBJ2-7, with TRBD1 matching 8 bases. Trimming removed 2 bases from V and 3 bases from J; junction bases left unmatched: 3. The CDR3 covers 14 residues. CDR1 SNHLY and CDR2 FYNNEI come from the germline V gene. Supplemented by reference TRBV2 and TRBJ2-7, the full variable domain reads EPEVTQTPSHQVTQMGQEVILRCVPISNHLYFYWYRQILGQKVEFLVSFYNNEISEKSEIFDDQFSVERPDGSNFTLKIRSTKLEDSAMYFCASSETDRDYEQYFGPGTRLTVT.

The J gene is TRBJ2-7, the V gene TRBV18; no definite D call. The CDR3 totals 17 residues. Trimming left V 0 bases short and J 1 base short, with 16 bases between. CDR1 and CDR2 from the germline V gene are KGHSH and LQKENI. The chain's CDR3 is CASSPPTGPSGSYEQYF. In DNA form, the CDR3 reads TGTGCCAGCTCACCACCTACTGGGCCCTCCGGGTCCTACGAGCAGTACTTC. Based on the CDR3 plus reference TRBV18 and TRBJ2-7, the full variable domain is NAGVMQNPRHLVRRRGQEARLRCSPMKGHSHVYWYRQLPEEGLKFMVYLQKENIIDESGMPKERFSAEFPKEGPSILRIQQVVRGDSAAYFCASSPPTGPSGSYEQYFGPGTRLTVT.

This clonotype was seen a few times. This chain links TRBV5-1 with TRBJ2-5; D unresolved. V lost 0 bases, J lost 2 bases, and 8 bases lay in between. The CDR3 length is 14 residues. Germline V lookup: CDR1 SGHRS, CDR2 YFSETQ. This CDR3 reads CASSLDSVQETQYF. CDR3 bases: TGCGCCAGCAGCTTGGATTCCGTACAAGAGACCCAGTACTTC.

V and J are TRBV5-6 and TRBJ1-1; D gene ambiguous. The V gene's germline CDR1 is SGHDT and CDR2 YYEEEE. V was trimmed by 3 bases and J by 4 bases, leaving 16 bases between them. The CDR3 contains 15 residues. This CDR3 reads CASSSGESFSTEAFF. DNA of the CDR3: TGTGCCAGCAGCTCCGGTGAGTCTTTTAGCACTGAAGCTTTCTTT.

The sample holds many counts of this clonotype. The V and J genes are TRBV19 and TRBJ2-1, with TRBD2 identical over 9 bases. The trim removed 3 bases at V and 6 bases at J, leaving 12 bases unmatched. This CDR3 comprises 17 residues. Germline values: CDR1 LNHDA, CDR2 SQIVND (reference sequence). CDR3 sequence: CASSIGAGGPSANEQFF. The CDR3 DNA is TGTGCCAGTAGTATTGGCGCGGGGGGGCCGTCGGCCAATGAGCAGTTCTTC.

This clonotype was counted at least ten times. The chain links TRBV12-3 or TRBV12-4 to TRBJ1-1; D gene unclear. The CDR3 is 13 amino acids. V gave up 7 bases and J gave up 1 base, with 10 bases separating them. CDR3 sequence: CASKGFPNTEAFF. The CDR3 DNA follows: TGTGCCAGCAAAGGGTTCCCGAACACTGAAGCTTTCTTT.

This chain links TRBV5-1 with TRBJ2-5; perhaps TRBD2 as D (6 bases). V was shortened by 5 bases and J by 1 base, with 12 bases between the two germline ends. CDR1 is SGHRS, CDR2 YFSETQ, per germline. This CDR3 is 14 amino acids long. CDR3 bases: TGCGCCAGCAGTTCTAGCGTTCTCCAAGAGACCCAGTACTTC. The encoded protein is CASSSSVLQETQYF.

In its sample, this clonotype was seen a few times. The chain joins TRBV4-3 to TRBJ2-2, with 9 bases fitting TRBD1. V was clipped by 6 bases and J by 5 bases; unmatched bases: 13. CDR1 and CDR2 (germline): LGHNA, YSLEER. This CDR3 region has 17 residues. The CDR3 spells CASSKRDRAIETGELFF. DNA of the CDR3: TGCGCCAGCAGTAAGAGGGACAGGGCAATAGAGACCGGGGAGCTGTTTTTT.

There are a few counts of this clonotype. The CDR3 spells CASSLGGRKETQYF. In nucleotides, the CDR3 is TGCGCCAGCAGCTTGGGAGGGCGAAAAGAGACCCAGTACTTC. This chain uses TRBV5-1 with TRBJ2-5; TRBD2 is a possible D gene (5 bases). Per the germline V gene, CDR1 is SGHRS and CDR2 is YFSETQ. V lost 0 bases, J lost 3 bases, and 9 bases lay in between. The CDR3 sequence is 14 residues long. Filled out from reference TRBV5-1 and TRBJ2-5, the complete variable domain reads KAGVTQTPRYLIKTRGQQVTLSCSPISGHRSVSWYQQTPGQGLQFLFEYFSETQRNKGNFPGRFSGRQFSNSRSEMNVSTLELGDSALYLCASSLGGRKETQYFGPGTRLLVL.

This clonotype was detected a few times. V is TRBV3-1 and J is TRBJ2-1; 9 bases match TRBD2. In germline, CDR1 is LGHDT, CDR2 YNNKEL (reference sequence). V lost 4 bases and J lost 5; bases outside the gene matches: 6. The CDR3 loop spans 15 amino acids. For the CDR3, the DNA is TGTGCCAGCAGCCGCCCGACTAGCGGAAACAATGAGCAGTTCTTC. Translated, it gives CASSRPTSGNNEQFF.

This clonotype was detected a few times. The genes are TRBV20-1 and TRBJ2-1; TRBD2 agrees at 7 bases. Germline CDR1 reads DFQATT; CDR2 reads SNEGSKA (reference sequence). J gave up 0 bases and V 4 bases, and 3 bases lay outside the gene matches. The CDR3 spans 14 residues. Here the CDR3 reads CSAMGGSSYNEQFF. The DNA for the CDR3 is TGCAGTGCTATGGGAGGGAGCTCCTACAATGAGCAGTTCTTC.

The V gene is TRBV4-3, the J gene TRBJ2-3; perhaps TRBD2 as D (6 bases). V was clipped by 2 bases and J by 3 bases, with 15 bases between them. Germline assignment: CDR1 LGHNA and CDR2 YSLEER. CDR3 length: 16 residues. Here the CDR3 DNA reads TGCGCCAGCAGCCAACGAACCGGGACTTCGACAGATACGCAGTATTTT. This translates into CASSQRTGTSTDTQYF.

This chain links TRBV20-1 with TRBJ2-3, with unresolved D. This CDR3 has 14 residues. Trimming pared 1 base from V and 4 bases from J, leaving 12 bases between. Per germline, CDR1 DFQATT and CDR2 SNEGSKA (reference sequence). Here the CDR3 DNA reads TGCAGTGCTAGAGGCCCACGAGAGGCAGATACGCAGTATTTT. This encodes CSARGPREADTQYF.

The V and J genes are TRBV11-2 and TRBJ1-1; D uncertain. The CDR3 extends over 12 amino acids. Germline assignment: CDR1 SGHAT and CDR2 FQNNGV. V lost 5 bases to trimming and J lost 11 bases, with 15 bases between them. The CDR3 DNA reads TGTGCCAGCAGCCCGACGGGCCCACGGGCTTTCTTT. This codes for CASSPTGPRAFF.

This clonotype was seen many times. The chain has TRBV7-8 and TRBJ2-5, with no clear D. Per germline, CDR1 SGHVS and CDR2 FQNEAQ. The CDR3 contains 12 residues. The V end lost 5 bases, the J end lost 3 bases, and 7 bases lay between the germline ends. The CDR3 reads CASSGLEETQYF. The CDR3, as DNA: TGTGCCAGCAGCGGGCTAGAAGAGACCCAGTACTTC.

This clonotype came up a few times. This rearrangement joins TRBV4-2 to TRBJ1-5; 7 positions agree with TRBD1. Per the germline V gene, CDR1 is LGHNA and CDR2 is YNFKEQ. V lost 0 bases to trimming and J lost 5 bases; unmatched junction nucleotides: 4. CDR3 size: 15 residues. The DNA for the CDR3 is TGTGCCAGCAGCCAAGATTTCACAGGGGATCAGCCCCAGCATTTT. This encodes CASSQDFTGDQPQHF.

This clonotype turned up a few times. In nucleotides, the CDR3 is TGTGCCAGCAGCGTAGAACCCGCTGGTCAGGGATACTCTGGAAACACCATATATTTT. It translates to CASSVEPAGQGYSGNTIYF. This sequence joins TRBV9 and TRBJ1-3, with D possibly being TRBD1 (5 bases). The CDR3 sequence is 19 residues long. The V end lost 0 bases, the J end lost 0 bases, and 19 bases lay between the germline ends. In germline, CDR1 is SGDLS, CDR2 YYNGEE.

The V and J genes are TRBV10-3 and TRBJ2-1, with D possibly being TRBD2 (6 bases). The CDR3 sequence is 15 residues long. Trimming shortened V by 6 bases and J by 8 bases, and 20 bases separated the two germline ends. Germline-derived CDR1 and CDR2 are ENHRY and SYGVKD. The DNA for the CDR3 is TGTGCCATCAGCCCCCGGGACTCGAACCGCCATGAGCAGTTCTTC. Its translation: CAISPRDSNRHEQFF.

This clonotype was detected only a few times. This chain connects TRBV12-3 or TRBV12-4 to TRBJ1-6, with D hard to call. The CDR3 loop spans 16 amino acids. The V and J ends lost 6 bases and 0 bases respectively, with 12 bases between them. The CDR3 region has the DNA TGTGCCAGCAGGGGTGAGGAGAGCTCCTATAATTCACCCCTCCACTTT. This encodes CASRGEESSYNSPLHF.

CDR3 DNA: TGCGCCAGCAGCCAAGATGGAGCGGGGTCTTGGAATGAGCAGTTCTTC. Amino acids: CASSQDGAGSWNEQFF. The chain carries TRBV4-3 and TRBJ2-1, with TRBD2 matching 7 bases. From germline, CDR1 is LGHNA and CDR2 YSLEER. The CDR3 length is 16 residues. V gave up 0 bases and J gave up 7 bases; unmatched junction bases: 9.

This clonotype has more than one count but fewer than ten. The gene calls are TRBV20-1 and TRBJ2-5; TRBD2 matches at 7 bases. The CDR3 is 12 residues long. The ends lost 4 bases at V and 3 bases at J; junction bases unmatched: 2. Germline V gene data show CDR1 as DFQATT and CDR2 as SNEGSKA (reference sequence). The CDR3 protein is CSAMAGEETQYF. CDR3 DNA sequence: TGCAGTGCTATGGCGGGGGAAGAGACCCAGTACTTC.

The chain uses TRBV6-1 and TRBJ2-1; 11 bases map to TRBD2. CDR1 and CDR2 (germline): MNHNS, SASEGT. The V gene end was trimmed by 5 bases and the J gene end by 0 bases; junction bases not matched to a gene: 9. CDR3 size: 18 residues. As DNA, the CDR3 is TGTGCCAGCAGTCCAAGTGGACTAGCGGGCAGCTCCTACAATGAGCAGTTCTTC. Translated, it gives CASSPSGLAGSSYNEQFF.

The chain employs TRBV7-6 and TRBJ2-2; the D gene is possibly TRBD2 (6 bases). Trimming removed 1 base from V and 3 bases from J, with 12 bases in between. The CDR3 is 16 amino acids. Germline values: CDR1 SGHVS, CDR2 FNYEAQ. The CDR3 here is CASSLGAEGHTGELFF. In DNA form, the CDR3 reads TGTGCCAGCAGCTTAGGCGCGGAGGGGCACACCGGGGAGCTGTTTTTT.

In this sample, this clonotype turned up a few times. The chain uses TRBV7-2 and TRBJ2-3, with 7 bases aligning to TRBD1. V dropped 6 bases and J dropped 6; count of bases not matched to a gene: 12. The CDR3 is 15 amino acids. In germline, CDR1 is SGHTA, CDR2 FQGNSA. The CDR3 loop is CASRDRQGLTDTQYF. Written as DNA, the CDR3 is TGTGCCAGCAGGGATAGACAGGGATTGACGGATACGCAGTATTTT.

This sequence joins TRBV11-2 and TRBJ1-2, with D uncertain. The CDR3 is 14 residues long. Deletions cut 5 bases from V and 5 bases from J, with 15 bases between. Germline V lookup: CDR1 SGHAT, CDR2 FQNNGV. The CDR3 DNA sequence: TGTGCCAGCAGCCTCCTGGCGAGGAGGTATGGCTACACCTTC. This codes for CASSLLARRYGYTF.

This clonotype has a count of ten or more. The chain employs TRBV7-8 and TRBJ2-1; D gene unclear. The germline CDR1 and CDR2 sequences are SGHVS and FQNEAQ. This CDR3 has 13 amino acids. Trimming took 4 bases from V and 6 from J, leaving 10 bases between them. This CDR3 reads CASSSMNSNEQFF. The CDR3 DNA follows: TGTGCCAGCAGCTCCATGAACAGCAATGAGCAGTTCTTC.

This clonotype was recorded many times. The V and J genes are TRBV12-3 or TRBV12-4 and TRBJ1-1; no reliable D call. This CDR3 region has 14 residues. Trimming took off 9 bases at V and 1 base at J, with 15 bases between the two ends. The CDR3 is CASKPPPGNTEAFF. CDR3 DNA sequence: TGTGCCAGTAAACCTCCACCGGGGAACACTGAAGCTTTCTTT.

The chain has TRBV7-2 and TRBJ2-3; D unclear. Trimming stripped 2 bases from V and 0 bases from J, with 9 bases between. Germline assignment: CDR1 SGHTA and CDR2 FQGNSA. This CDR3 has 15 residues. The CDR3 DNA follows: TGTGCCAGCAGCTTATTTATAACTAGCACAGATACGCAGTATTTT. Translation: CASSLFITSTDTQYF.